Presented here are 26 T cell receptor beta chains from one specimen sequenced in a study of human T cells and chemical hapten exposure. In TCRdb, the RACE reads were re-called with MiXCR into one record per CDR3 protein. The table lists some 200,000 distinct CDR3 sequences, 20% to 25% of them singletons. Time point noted: patch test 1, 2 weeks after DPC sensitization. Noted treatment: therapeutic diphenylcyclopropenone sensitization with weekly scalp DPC. Sequenced here: whole blood, sampled in connection with sensitization to the hapten diphenylcyclopropenone (DPC). These receptors were taken from a woman aged 50 to 60 with alopecia areata. Some clones in this sample may be carry-over from other donors' samples.

The rearrangement links TRBV29-1 to TRBJ1-4; D uncertain. This CDR3 is 16 amino acids long. Germline V gene sequence: CDR1 SQVTM, CDR2 ANQGSEA. V was clipped by 6 bases and J by 0 bases, with 17 bases between them. CDR3 nucleotides: TGCAGCGTGGGGATTACGCTCGCTGCAACTAATGAAAAACTGTTTTTT. This translates into CSVGITLAATNEKLFF.

The J gene is TRBJ2-7, the V gene TRBV7-8; 14 positions match TRBD2. In germline, CDR1 is SGHVS, CDR2 FQNEAQ. V lost 5 bases, J lost 7 bases, and 4 bases stayed unmatched. This CDR3 is 14 amino acids long. The CDR3 DNA reads TGTGCCAGCAGCAAGACTAGCGGGAGGGTTGAGCAGTACTTC. This codes for CASSKTSGRVEQYF.

Only a few counts were recorded for this clonotype. This chain joins TRBV5-1 and TRBJ1-3; 9 bases align to TRBD1. After removal of 1 base from V and 0 bases from J, the junction contained 5 bases not matched to a gene. CDR1 and CDR2 from the germline V gene are SGHRS and YFSETQ. The CDR3 sequence is 17 residues long. The CDR3 is CASSLWDRASSGNTIYF. CDR3 sequence (DNA): TGCGCCAGCAGCTTGTGGGACAGGGCATCCTCTGGAAACACCATATATTTT.

The J gene is TRBJ2-5, the V gene TRBV2, with D tentatively TRBD1 or TRBD2 (6 bases each). Germline values: CDR1 SNHLY, CDR2 FYNNEI. The germline V and J ends were trimmed by 3 bases and 4 bases, with 18 bases remaining between them. The CDR3 sequence is 16 residues long. The CDR3 sequence: CASSENGGGYGETQYF. In DNA, the CDR3 is TGTGCCAGCAGTGAGAACGGAGGGGGTTATGGAGAGACCCAGTACTTC.

The V and J genes are TRBV20-1 and TRBJ1-4; TRBD1 matches 9 bases. CDR3 length equals 13 residues. V dropped 5 bases and J dropped 5; count of bases not matched to a gene: 3. The V gene's germline CDR1 is DFQATT and CDR2 SNEGSKA (reference sequence). The CDR3 loop is CSARQGGNEKLFF. CDR3 nucleotide sequence: TGCAGTGCTCGACAGGGGGGGAATGAAAAACTGTTTTTT.

V usage is TRBV5-1 and J usage is TRBJ1-2; the D is unclear. This CDR3 is built from 18 residues. Germline V lookup: CDR1 SGHRS, CDR2 YFSETQ. With 0 bases removed from V and 3 bases from J, the gap between germline ends came to 21 bases. The chain's CDR3 is CASSLGPTAVVAHYGYTF. CDR3 DNA sequence: TGCGCCAGCAGCTTGGGCCCGACCGCCGTCGTGGCACACTATGGCTACACCTTC.

The rearrangement joins TRBV3-1 to TRBJ2-1; D is tentatively TRBD1 or TRBD2 (5 bases each). The CDR3 is 15 residues long. CDR1 is LGHDT and CDR2 is YNNKEL in the germline V gene (reference sequence). V was cut by 1 base and J by 0 bases, with 7 bases left in between. CDR3 bases: TGTGCCAGCAGCCAAGCAGGGAGCTCCTACAATGAGCAGTTCTTC. Amino acids: CASSQAGSSYNEQFF.

V and J are TRBV18 and TRBJ1-3; D remains unclear. The CDR3 extends over 14 amino acids. V was shortened by 6 bases and J by 0 bases, with 9 bases between the two germline ends. Germline assignment: CDR1 KGHSH and CDR2 LQKENI. CDR3: CASSQGGSGNTIYF. CDR3 nucleotide sequence: TGTGCCAGCTCCCAAGGCGGCTCTGGAAACACCATATATTTT.

The J gene is TRBJ2-7, the V gene TRBV29-1; D is unclear. Per germline, CDR1 SQVTM and CDR2 ANQGSEA. The CDR3 sequence is 11 residues long. V lost 4 bases and J 6 bases, leaving 10 bases between the germline ends. For the CDR3, the DNA is TGCAGCGTTGCAGTGGCTAGCGAGCAGTACTTC. Its translation is CSVAVASEQYF.

A few counts support this clonotype. For the CDR3, the DNA is TGTGCCAGCAGCCCCGTCTTGAGCTCCTACAATGAGCAGTTCTTC. Encoded protein: CASSPVLSSYNEQFF. J is TRBJ2-1 and V is TRBV3-1, with D unresolved. V lost 4 bases to trimming and J lost 0 bases, with 10 bases between them. The germline V gene has CDR1 LGHDT and CDR2 YNNKEL (reference sequence). The CDR3 spans 15 residues.

The CDR3 nucleotides read TGCAGCGTTGTACCGACAGGGGAGACCCAGTACTTC. This translates into CSVVPTGETQYF. This sequence joins TRBV29-1 and TRBJ2-5; 7 nucleotides agree with TRBD1. V lost 4 bases and J lost 5; bases outside the gene matches: 4. CDR1 and CDR2 (germline): SQVTM, ANQGSEA. CDR3 length equals 12 residues.

This chain links TRBV19 with TRBJ1-3; no firm D call. Germline V gene lookup returns CDR1 LNHDA and CDR2 SQIVND (reference sequence). The ends were cut back, 6 bases at V and 1 base at J, with 13 bases in the middle. This CDR3 has 15 residues. This chain's CDR3 is CASSRPDGSGNTIYF. The CDR3 nucleotides read TGTGCCAGTAGCCGACCGGATGGTTCTGGAAACACCATATATTTT.

This chain uses TRBV12-2 with TRBJ2-3; the D call in the table, TRBD2, was not verified against the DNA. TRBV12-2 is noted as a pseudogene. The CDR3 consists of 18 residues. CDR3 sequence: CASRFGLAGYSSTDTQYF. As DNA, the CDR3 is TGTGCAAGTCGCTTTGGACTAGCGGGATATTCTAGCACAGATACGCAGTATTTT.

In its sample, this clonotype was seen a few times. The V gene is TRBV6-5, the J gene TRBJ2-7; a weak D match, TRBD1 (6 bases). CDR3 length: 14 residues. The germline V gene has CDR1 MNHEY and CDR2 SVGAGI. The V and J ends lost 6 bases and 0 bases respectively, with 12 bases between them. The CDR3 loop is CASRLTGSSYEQYF. In nucleotides, the CDR3 is TGTGCCAGCAGGCTAACAGGGAGCTCCTACGAGCAGTACTTC.

This clonotype was observed a few times. V is TRBV18 and J is TRBJ1-2, with D unresolved. Trimming removed 1 base from V and 7 bases from J, with 10 bases in between. The CDR3 has 13 amino acids. The germline V gene encodes CDR1 KGHSH and CDR2 LQKENI. CDR3 amino acids: CASSPREESGYTF. CDR3 DNA: TGTGCCAGCTCACCACGAGAAGAGAGTGGCTACACCTTC. The complete variable domain, with remaining parts taken from reference TRBV18 and TRBJ1-2, reads NAGVMQNPRHLVRRRGQEARLRCSPMKGHSHVYWYRQLPEEGLKFMVYLQKENIIDESGMPKERFSAEFPKEGPSILRIQQVVRGDSAAYFCASSPREESGYTFGSGTRLTVV.

This clonotype was counted between two and nine times. The rearrangement uses TRBV7-2 and TRBJ2-3; 9 bases are a match to TRBD2. Trimming removed 5 bases from V and 2 bases from J; junction bases left unmatched: 5. This CDR3 is 15 amino acids long. Germline V gives CDR1 SGHTA, CDR2 FQGNSA. The CDR3 DNA follows: TGTGCCAGCAGCGAGAGGACTAGCGACACAGATACGCAGTATTTT. Its translation is CASSERTSDTDTQYF.

The CDR3 protein is CASSSFGAGANNEQFF. The CDR3 DNA sequence: TGTGCCAGCAGTTCATTCGGAGCGGGCGCAAACAATGAGCAGTTCTTC. The chain carries TRBV6-2 or TRBV6-3 and TRBJ2-1; D possibly corresponds to TRBD2 (6 bases). Germline V gene data show CDR1 as MNHEY and CDR2 as SVGEGT. CDR3 length: 16 residues. V was trimmed by 4 bases and J by 5 bases, leaving 18 bases between them.

The chain is built from TRBV10-2 and TRBJ2-1, with 13 positions matching TRBD2. The germline CDR1 and CDR2 sequences are WSHSY and SAAADI. The CDR3 has 19 amino acids. V dropped 6 bases and J dropped 0; count of bases not matched to a gene: 11. As DNA, the CDR3 is TGCGCCAGCAGAGTCGGGACTAGCGGGACCACGAGCTCCTACAATGAGCAGTTCTTC. Translated: CASRVGTSGTTSSYNEQFF.

This clonotype was detected only a few times. The V and J genes are TRBV6-1 and TRBJ2-7; maybe TRBD2 (5 bases). Germline V lookup: CDR1 MNHNS, CDR2 SASEGT. CDR3 length: 14 residues. V gave up 4 bases and J gave up 0 bases, with 10 bases separating them. CDR3 amino acids: CASSAGNPSYEQYF. DNA of the CDR3: TGTGCCAGCAGTGCCGGGAACCCCTCCTACGAGCAGTACTTC.

This clonotype was recorded once. The chain uses TRBV24-1 and TRBJ1-4; D is possibly TRBD1 (5 bases). The CDR3 spans 13 residues. The V and J ends lost 3 bases and 8 bases respectively, with 9 bases between them. Germline CDR1 is KGHDR and CDR2 is SFDVKD. The CDR3, as DNA: TGTGCCACCAGTGATGGGGCAGGGGAAAAACTGTTTTTT. Its protein is CATSDGAGEKLFF.

This clonotype came up once. J is TRBJ2-1 and V is TRBV9; 8 nucleotides align to TRBD2. Germline CDR1 reads SGDLS; CDR2 reads YYNGEE. The V segment lost 5 bases and the J segment 7 bases; nucleotides outside the gene matches: 5. This CDR3 region has 13 residues. CDR3 region: CASRGREENEQFF. The DNA for the CDR3 is TGTGCCAGCAGAGGGCGGGAGGAGAATGAGCAGTTCTTC. Using reference TRBV9 and TRBJ2-1 for the parts outside the CDR3, the full variable domain is DSGVTQTPKHLITATGQRVTLRCSPRSGDLSVYWYQQSLDQGLQFLIQYYNGEERAKGNILERFSAQQFPDLHSELNLSSLELGDSALYFCASRGREENEQFFGPGTRLTVL.

J is TRBJ2-7 and V is TRBV5-1; D possibly uses TRBD1 or TRBD2 (5 bases each). V was shortened by 4 bases and J by 9 bases, with 17 bases between the two germline ends. Germline V gene sequence: CDR1 SGHRS, CDR2 YFSETQ. The CDR3 is 13 amino acids. The DNA of the CDR3 is TGCGCCAGCAGCGAACGGGGCCAAGGCGGGCAGTACTTC. The encoded protein is CASSERGQGGQYF.

This clonotype has only a few counts. V usage is TRBV10-3 and J usage is TRBJ2-7; D is uncertain. The CDR3 contains 14 residues. Germline V gives CDR1 ENHRY, CDR2 SYGVKD. V shed 1 base and J shed 0 bases, with 7 bases lying between them. CDR3 loop: CAISEYRSSYEQYF. Written as DNA, the CDR3 is TGTGCCATCAGTGAGTACAGAAGCTCCTACGAGCAGTACTTC.

This sequence joins TRBV7-6 and TRBJ2-3, with D perhaps matching TRBD2 (5 bases). Germline lookup yields CDR1 SGHVS and CDR2 FNYEAQ. CDR3 length equals 17 residues. Between the trimmed V and J ends, which lost 0 bases and 0 bases, there was a span of 13 bases. CDR3 in DNA: TGTGCCAGCAGCTTAGCCAGCGGTTATACTAGCACAGATACGCAGTATTTT. The encoded protein is CASSLASGYTSTDTQYF.

The genes are TRBV2 and TRBJ1-5; weak D call: TRBD1 (5 bases). The CDR3 runs to 16 residues. Germline assignment: CDR1 SNHLY and CDR2 FYNNEI. The V gene lost 6 bases and the J gene lost 3 bases, with 18 bases spanning the gap. CDR3 DNA sequence: TGTGCCAGCAGCTCCCATTCCGGGGCCCTCAATCAGCCCCAGCATTTT. It is translated as CASSSHSGALNQPQHF.

This clonotype was found once. The V gene is TRBV12-3 or TRBV12-4, the J gene TRBJ2-1; 14 bases line up with TRBD2. V shed 7 bases, J shed 0 bases, and the junction held 8 bases outside the gene matches. The CDR3 has 18 amino acids. This chain's CDR3 is CASIPGLAGVSSYNEQFF. Written as DNA, the CDR3 is TGTGCCAGCATCCCGGGACTAGCGGGGGTGAGCTCCTACAATGAGCAGTTCTTC.